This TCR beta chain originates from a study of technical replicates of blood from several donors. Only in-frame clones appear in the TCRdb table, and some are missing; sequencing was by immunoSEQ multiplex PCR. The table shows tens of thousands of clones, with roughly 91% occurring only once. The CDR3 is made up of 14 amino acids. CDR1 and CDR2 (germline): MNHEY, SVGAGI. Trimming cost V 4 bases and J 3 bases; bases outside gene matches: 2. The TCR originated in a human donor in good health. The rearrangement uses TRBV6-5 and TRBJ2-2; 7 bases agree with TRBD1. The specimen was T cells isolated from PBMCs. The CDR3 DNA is TGTGCCAGCAGTTGGGACAGCCACACCGGGGAGCTGTTTTTT. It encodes CASSWDSHTGELFF.